This T cell receptor beta chain was identified in a study of blood T cell repertoires in COVID-19. Overall study: Material from acute and convalescent COVID-19 was sourced from the United States, Italy and Spain. Nucleic acid was either cDNA or gDNA, and it came from T cells, B-cell-depleted T cells, or PBMCs.

The germline V gene encodes CDR1 SEHNR and CDR2 FQNEAQ (reference sequence). CDR3 length: 17 amino acids. The V gene lost 5 bases and the J gene lost 1 base, with 18 bases spanning the gap. Per the original data handling: How many nucleated cells were present was estimated from reference gene primer amplification. Libraries were prepared by immunoSEQ multiplex PCR; TCRdb keeps only in-frame clonotypes and omits some of them. V and J calls and clone size are copied from that table; D and trimming were computed from the DNA. Of under 45,000 clones in the sample, under 90% were seen once. Sequenced: peripheral blood. This rearrangement joins TRBV7-9 to TRBJ1-5, with D possibly matching TRBD1 (5 bases). The source is a human donor in a cohort sampled during active COVID-19. CDR3 bases: TGTGCCAGCAGCGCGACCGACAGCCCGAGGAGCAATCAGCCCCAGCATTTT. Translation gives CASSATDSPRSNQPQHF.